This TCR beta chain was obtained from a study of identical twins. CDR3 length: 15 residues. The V gene end was trimmed by 2 bases and the J gene end by 3 bases; junction bases not matched to a gene: 8. Germline V gene lookup returns CDR1 SQVTM and CDR2 ANQGSEA. Study-level points and caveats: Insertion counts were lower in abundant cord blood beta clonotypes, a trend that memory repertoires did not show.

This clonotype was detected ten times or more. What it recognizes is unknown. TCRdb used MiXCR to reprocess the 5' RACE reads, holding one entry per CDR3 protein. This sample carries approximately 690,000 distinct CDR3 sequences, 5.5% to 6.5% of them seen once, and the ten largest clones take 1.5% to 2%. The genes are TRBV29-1 and TRBJ2-7, with TRBD1 matching over 9 bases. The sequence was obtained from a man aged 18 to 29 in good health. The sequencing sample was made of naive T cells sorted from blood. Here the CDR3 reads CSVETPGQGIYEQYF. CDR3 nucleotides: TGCAGCGTTGAAACCCCGGGACAGGGAATCTACGAGCAGTACTTC.